The clone carrying this T cell receptor (beta chain) has more than one count but fewer than ten. Its antigen is not known. TCRdb analysed the 5' RACE reads with MiXCR anew, one entry per CDR3 protein. The table lists hundreds of thousands of distinct CDR3 sequences, 7.5% to 9% of them singletons. These data come from a study of T cells after yellow fever vaccination. Study-level results: High-abundance clonotypes from the bulk population could contaminate FACS-sorted repertoires.

The CDR3 extends over 12 amino acids. Germline values: CDR1 SQVTM, CDR2 ANQGSEA. V lost 7 bases and J 4 bases, leaving 13 bases between the germline ends. The sample was PBMCs, taken on the day of the first yellow fever vaccination. This sequence was found in a man in his late teens or twenties who received the YFV17D yellow fever vaccine. The V gene is TRBV29-1, the J gene TRBJ1-2; D may be TRBD1 (5 bases). This chain's CDR3 is CSAQDRPYGYTF. In DNA, the CDR3 is TGCAGCGCCCAAGACAGACCCTATGGCTACACCTTC.